These T cell receptor beta chains were read from a single sample in a study of T cells expressing NK-cell markers. For each CDR3 protein, TCRdb gives one entry from its re-call of the 5' RACE reads, without DNA. This sample's clone table lists roughly 380,000 distinct CDR3 sequences. The specimen was blood T cells: a sorted CD56 or NKG2C T cell subset, CD4+ or CD8+ T cells, or bulk PBMC T cells (not recorded which). The receptors shown here come from a man aged 18 to 69 in good health. CDR3s include the opening cysteine and the closing phenylalanine or tryptophan.

CDR3aa: CASSPSGVWQPQHF; v_gene: TRBV28; j_gene: TRBJ1-5
CDR3aa: CASSSALQETQYF; v_gene: TRBV6-5; j_gene: TRBJ2-5
CDR3aa: CASSQTTGYGYNEQFF; v_gene: TRBV5-1; j_gene: TRBJ2-1
CDR3aa: CASRTNLGGAVTDTEAFF; v_gene: TRBV3-1; j_gene: TRBJ1-1
CDR3aa: CASSFTRQADTQYF; v_gene: TRBV5-5; j_gene: TRBJ2-3
CDR3aa: CASGPYTDTQYF; v_gene: TRBV27; j_gene: TRBJ2-3
CDR3aa: CASKGRGYNSPLHF; v_gene: TRBV6-1; j_gene: TRBJ1-6
CDR3aa: CSQTQDTDTQYF; v_gene: TRBV29-1; j_gene: TRBJ2-3
CDR3aa: CASSPGVLTMNTEAFF; v_gene: TRBV5-1; j_gene: TRBJ1-1
CDR3aa: CASSPRAGDSPLHF; v_gene: TRBV7-3; j_gene: TRBJ1-6
CDR3aa: CASSDSYNEQFF; v_gene: TRBV7-2; j_gene: TRBJ2-1
CDR3aa: CASTLGPRNTEAFF; v_gene: TRBV12-3/TRBV12-4; j_gene: TRBJ1-1
CDR3aa: CASSSSGGRNYEQYF; v_gene: TRBV11-2; j_gene: TRBJ2-7
CDR3aa: CASSFRQGSSYNSPLHF; v_gene: TRBV11-2; j_gene: TRBJ1-6
CDR3aa: CASSPGQGVWEQFF; v_gene: TRBV18; j_gene: TRBJ2-1
CDR3aa: CASSPSGGAPTGELFF; v_gene: TRBV7-3; j_gene: TRBJ2-2
CDR3aa: CASSHRDGGYTF; v_gene: TRBV11-2; j_gene: TRBJ1-2
CDR3aa: CASSLRGINSNEQFF; v_gene: TRBV12-3/TRBV12-4; j_gene: TRBJ2-1
CDR3aa: CASSYGAPGSCFF; v_gene: TRBV6-6; j_gene: TRBJ2-2
CDR3aa: CASSLEGALTGNTIYF; v_gene: TRBV5-1; j_gene: TRBJ1-3